This T cell receptor (beta chain) was profiled in a study of neurological immune-mediated disorders. MiXCR was run by TCRdb on the 5' RACE reads, yielding one entry per CDR3 protein. This table holds more than 100,000 distinct CDR3 sequences, 10% to 13% found once. The time point denotes: longitudinal time-point 3. 2 million unsorted PBMCs were stored in RNAlater at -80 °C before RNA extraction. This clonotype showed up many times. CDR3 length: 12 residues. Trimming shortened V by 3 bases and J by 9 bases, and 10 bases separated the two germline ends. From germline, CDR1 is SGHRS and CDR2 YFSETQ. Sequenced input: PBMCs. The chain employs TRBV5-1 and TRBJ2-1; possible D gene TRBD1, 6 bases. This TCR derives from a female donor with HTLV-1-associated myelopathy (HAM/TSP). The DNA of the CDR3 is TGCGCCAGCAGCTCAACAGGGAGTGAGCAGTTCTTC. Protein sequence: CASSSTGSEQFF.